The clone carrying this T cell receptor (beta chain) turned up a few times. The length of the CDR3 is 16 residues. With 5 bases clipped from V and 1 base from J, the junction kept 8 bases outside the gene matches. Germline V gene lookup returns CDR1 SGHVS and CDR2 FQNEAQ. MiXCR, applied by TCRdb to the reads, yields one record per CDR3 protein. The table shows around 350,000 distinct CDR3 sequences, with roughly 18% occurring only once. The data originate from a study of T cell repertoires in cytomegalovirus infection. The sequenced material came from PBMCs. The chain joins TRBV7-8 to TRBJ1-2, with 9 bases matching TRBD1. The TCR was taken from a human donor in good health (CMV status not recorded). Some clones in this sample may be carry-over from other donors' samples. CDR3 DNA sequence: TGTGCCAGCAGCCTAGGGACAGGGAGAGTTAACTATGGCTACACCTTC. Its translation is CASSLGTGRVNYGYTF.